This T cell receptor beta chain was recovered during a study of cytomegalovirus exposure and HLA in healthy donors (dated by TCRdb to 2017 to 2019). With respect to the entire study: An earlier analysis of several hundred of the donors reported 250 to 350 Gb of sequence data and 117 million unique TCR beta sequences from 150 million to 200 million T cells. Approximately 300 gigabases of sequencing data and approximately 92 million unique TCR sequences made up an early release that covered approximately 650 HLA-typed donors. Of the approximately 400 genotyped donors, over 65% fell in the genetic ancestry cluster associated with self-reported Caucasian donors. The aim of the study was to test whether cataloging public T cell receptors could identify signatures of past pathogen exposure. The T cell repertoires of 670 or so subjects were profiled by immunosequencing and related to cytomegalovirus serostatus. Along with the 666-subject first cohort, a separate validation cohort of approximately 110 different subjects was used. The study combined high-throughput TCR immunosequencing, statistical association of individual TCRs with disease status, and machine learning to predict cytomegalovirus infection status. A later analysis re-analyzed previously published TCR beta repertoires from roughly 690 donors and added high-resolution HLA genotyping to study TCR occurrence patterns. Rather than drawing on any new phenotypic data, the later analysis identified candidate immune exposures from TCR beta sequences and the way those sequences occurred across donors. An earlier analysis of 500 to 750 of the donors applied high-throughput TCR beta sequencing to assess whether each TCR beta V gene segment acted as functional or pseudogenic. Donor age, sex, ethnicity and CMV serostatus were compiled alongside the repertoire data. Genome-wide SNP genotypes for about 55% of the 666 donors were used in a later genetic analysis, which treated that subset as a discovery cohort. All discovery cohort repertoires had been generated using a single sequencing platform. Class I and class II HLA loci were covered by the typing at four-digit resolution. The number of typed donors differed by locus: about 620-640 for A, B, C, DRB1 and DQB1; approximately 530 for DQA1; 606 for DPA1; and 400 to 480 for DPB1. A handful of DR-DQ haplotypes were handled as single units for association and clustering because linkage in the cohort was strong. On average, roughly 250,000 unique TCR beta nucleotide sequences were sequenced per donor among 350 to 400 genotyped donors of the cohort, with roughly 18% of those sequences being non-productive.

As regards this clone: This clone's antigen is unknown. No base quality values were provided; no much bigger clone lies one nucleotide off.

Library generation was performed with the immunoSEQ multiplex PCR assay. For the multiplex PCR, a mixture combining 60 forward primers for TCR Vbeta segments and 13 reverse primers for TCR Jbeta segments was used. Amplification of the CDR3 region of rearranged TCR beta genes was performed with a multiplex PCR assay on genomic DNA. The Illumina HiSeq System was used to sequence the amplified TCR beta libraries as 87-base-pair reads. In the authors' own workflow: Across the 670 or so repertoires, a later analysis counted 80 million or so unique TCR beta chains, around 11 million of which were shared by at least two donors. To remove PCR and sequencing errors, raw reads were error-corrected and collapsed into unique sequences using a nearest-neighbor algorithm that merged closely related sequences. CDR3 sequences were aligned to IMGT reference sequences to assign V, D and J gene segments. For a sequence to be retained, a match of at least six nucleotides to both a V gene segment and a J gene segment was required. Rearrangements were classified as productive when the CDR3 lacked stop codons and remained in frame with V and J, and all other rearrangements were classified as non-productive. Following IMGT convention, CDR3 was defined as the stretch from the second conserved V-encoded cysteine to the conserved J-encoded phenylalanine. In an earlier analysis of around 540 of the donors, sequences lacking an unambiguous match to a single V gene segment were excluded. In an earlier analysis of around 600 of the donors, V segments were called functional above 56.7% productive rearrangements and were called segregating when the between-donor standard deviation exceeded 5%. A statistical classification framework was built for diagnosing cytomegalovirus status from the catalog of TCR beta chain sequences. V and J gene assignment, in a later analysis, came from comparing TCR nucleotide sequences with IMGT/GENE-DB human TR gene sequences. In a later analysis, CDR3 sequences and most-parsimonious VDJ recombination scenarios were assigned using the TCRdist pipeline. In a later analysis, each TCR beta chain was defined by its CDR3 amino acid sequence together with its V-gene family, and reads lacking a unique V-gene family were excluded. In a later analysis, 450 to 600 highly shared, low-generation-probability nucleotide sequences were removed to address suspected cross-contamination and a sequencing artifact. A later analysis calculated a clonal expansion index for each public chain from normalized within-repertoire ranks of inferred template counts. A later analysis computed generation probabilities with a VDJ recombination model fitted to out-of-frame rearrangements, and checked the results against IGoR. In a later analysis, TCR-TCR, TCR-HLA and TCR-CMV co-occurrence was scored with hypergeometric tests, and a repertoire-size bias correction was applied to TCR pairs. In a later analysis, false discovery rates were estimated by permuting HLA or CMV assignments 20 times. In a later analysis, co-occurring TCRs were grouped with DBSCAN, and TCRdist sequence similarity was added when clustering was performed within HLA-allele-positive subsets. Repertoires with fewer than 30,000 or more than 120,000 public chains were left out of co-occurrence clustering, as were five repertoires with anomalous nucleotide sharing. In its TCRdb copy, this immuneACCESS table keeps in-frame sequences only and misses some clones. Where compared with another copy, unresolved V genes explain less than half of these, and the others have no known cause. The DNA gave D and trimming, while V, J and clone size come from that table. This sample holds about 140,000 clones; 75% to 85% were observed only once. In total, the top ten clones hold 1.1% of the sample.

General conclusions and limits of the study: For the cohort, immune exposure information was limited to CMV serostatus. In a later genetic analysis, fewer N-insertions in productive TCRs were reported among donors in an Asian-associated ancestry cluster than the roughly 710-donor mean. A later analysis associated 15,000 to 20,000 TCR beta sequences with specific HLA alleles at a false discovery rate of 0.05. The cohort was sequenced for TCR beta chains only, and without alpha or paired-chain data the features that could be detected were limited. The earlier analysis of around 600 of the donors excluded around 17 rarely observed V segments, including chromosome 9 orphons, because counts were too low. Some IMGT-functional V segments, including TRBV6-2 and TRBV6-3, could not be told apart with the 87-base-pair reads, so those segments were excluded. When HLA alleles, especially DR and DQ, strongly co-occurred, TCR associations were difficult to assign to individual alleles. Sequencing depth was assumed to be roughly uniform across donors in the presence/absence analyses, though that assumption may not hold. A later analysis found that TCR association rates varied across HLA loci, with DRB1 alleles showing the most associated TCRs and HLA-C alleles the fewest. Most TCR sequences were seen in very few donors, while some public TCRs were found in many individuals. The study listed 164 TCR beta chains as associated with cytomegalovirus. Compared with equally common non-associated chains, HLA-associated TCR beta chains in a later analysis were more clonally expanded and had lower generation probabilities. A cluster of highly shared sequence variants was judged likely to be a technical artifact of the sequencing pipeline. A further reported finding was that TCR beta sequences accurately predicted the HLA-A and HLA-B alleles for most subjects in the first cohort. Several of the top co-occurrence clusters appeared to be linked to parvovirus B19, influenza, CMV and Epstein-Barr virus, according to a later analysis. HLA typing was unavailable for some donors at each locus, so association tests used only the typed subset. A later genetic analysis associated a missense DCLRE1C variant with V-gene and J-gene trimming of TCR beta chains, and an independent cohort replicated the association. In vitro tests confirmed that a few of the cytomegalovirus-associated TCR beta chains recognize cytomegalovirus antigens. Correlated functional status among segregating V segments might reflect linkage disequilibrium, but an unknown experimental factor could not be ruled out. According to a later analysis, most CMV-associated TCR beta chains appeared to be HLA-restricted, and the HLA associations seemed to be driven largely by CMV exposure. In both the original and validation cohorts, the classifier was reported to diagnose cytomegalovirus status with high specificity and sensitivity. Broadly in line with IMGT annotations, most TCR beta V segments showed up in productive rearrangements about 87% or about 30% of the time in an earlier analysis of 587 of the donors. According to the authors, the approach could potentially be generalized to other disease states and immunological phenotypes.

The cohort comprised under 700 healthy bone marrow donors. Cohort members were all nominally healthy when sampled, although unrecorded immune exposures were likely present. The donor tested CMV seronegative, placing the donor among the 352 seronegative members of the cohort. Each donor provided a peripheral blood sample, and peripheral blood mononuclear cells were used for TCR beta sequencing. Genomic DNA extraction from the blood cell samples was performed with the Qiagen DNeasy Blood Extraction Kit. Including the terminal cysteine and phenylalanine, the CDR3 comprises 15 residues. Of the read, only the CDR3 DNA is kept; its 45 bases are in frame from base 1. For CDR1 and CDR2, the germline V gene lists MNHEY and SVGAGI. Relative to germline, V is 7 bases shorter and J is 1 base shorter, with 16 bases between their ends.

This receptor was identified in a male donor in good health and CMV-seronegative. The sample taken for sequencing was PBMCs. The receptor chain draws on TRBV6-5 and TRBJ1-1, with a tentative D gene TRBD1 over 5 matching bases. The CDR3 reads as follows: CASTPRGVRNTEAFF. DNA sequence: TGTGCCAGCACCCCGCGGGGGGTGAGGAACACTGAAGCTTTCTTT.